This TCR beta chain stems from a study of circulating CD8 cells and anti-PD-1 response in melanoma. From live CD3+CD8+TCRalphabeta+ cells, four PD-1 and/or TIGIT subsets were sorted. Study results and caveats: Expanded sorted subsets were checked for tumor reactivity using peptides. PD-1 and DPOS subsets showed similar, higher clonality than DNEG.

Each library started from roughly 16 ng of total RNA using the QIAseq Immune Repertoire TCR panel. TCRdb passed the reads through MiXCR, listing each CDR3 protein once. The sample carries several hundred distinct CDR3 sequences, approximately 8% recorded once. In its sample, this clonotype is medium-sized (0.01 to 0.1%). Its antigen is unknown. Germline V CDR1 and CDR2: LNHDA, SQIVND (reference sequence). V lost 3 bases to trimming and J lost 6 bases, with 9 bases between them. The CDR3 sequence is 12 residues long. The rearrangement uses TRBV19 and TRBJ2-7, with D unresolved. The clonotype was recovered from a human donor with melanoma. This specimen was CD8+ T cells from PBMCs, taken at baseline or after one month of anti-PD-1 therapy (not recorded which). The CDR3 here is CASSIGAGEQYF. CDR3 DNA sequence: TGTGCCAGTAGTATCGGCGCCGGCGAGCAGTACTTC.